This TCR beta chain was sequenced during a study of T cell repertoires in cytomegalovirus infection. Details on this clonotype: Its target is not known.

Study observations and caveats: Public TCR beta family frequency separated CMV-and-HLA carriers, including in an independent cohort.

TCRdb reprocessed the reads with MiXCR, giving one entry per CDR3 protein. This table holds roughly 990,000 distinct CDR3 sequences, around 30% found once. The starting material was cultured CD8+ T cells from PBMCs, obtained from culture after CMV antigen stimulation. The TCR comes from a human donor in good health (CMV status not recorded). Some clones in this sample may be carry-over from other donors' samples.

CDR3 coding DNA: TGCGCCAGCAGCTCAGGGGGACAGGGGGGTTTCTACGAGCAGTACTTC. Its protein is CASSSGGQGGFYEQYF. V gene TRBV5-1 combines with J gene TRBJ2-7, with 11 bases lining up with TRBD1. CDR1 and CDR2 (germline): SGHRS, YFSETQ. V trimming: 3 bases; J trimming: 3 bases; junction bases outside the gene matches: 8. The CDR3 spans 16 residues.